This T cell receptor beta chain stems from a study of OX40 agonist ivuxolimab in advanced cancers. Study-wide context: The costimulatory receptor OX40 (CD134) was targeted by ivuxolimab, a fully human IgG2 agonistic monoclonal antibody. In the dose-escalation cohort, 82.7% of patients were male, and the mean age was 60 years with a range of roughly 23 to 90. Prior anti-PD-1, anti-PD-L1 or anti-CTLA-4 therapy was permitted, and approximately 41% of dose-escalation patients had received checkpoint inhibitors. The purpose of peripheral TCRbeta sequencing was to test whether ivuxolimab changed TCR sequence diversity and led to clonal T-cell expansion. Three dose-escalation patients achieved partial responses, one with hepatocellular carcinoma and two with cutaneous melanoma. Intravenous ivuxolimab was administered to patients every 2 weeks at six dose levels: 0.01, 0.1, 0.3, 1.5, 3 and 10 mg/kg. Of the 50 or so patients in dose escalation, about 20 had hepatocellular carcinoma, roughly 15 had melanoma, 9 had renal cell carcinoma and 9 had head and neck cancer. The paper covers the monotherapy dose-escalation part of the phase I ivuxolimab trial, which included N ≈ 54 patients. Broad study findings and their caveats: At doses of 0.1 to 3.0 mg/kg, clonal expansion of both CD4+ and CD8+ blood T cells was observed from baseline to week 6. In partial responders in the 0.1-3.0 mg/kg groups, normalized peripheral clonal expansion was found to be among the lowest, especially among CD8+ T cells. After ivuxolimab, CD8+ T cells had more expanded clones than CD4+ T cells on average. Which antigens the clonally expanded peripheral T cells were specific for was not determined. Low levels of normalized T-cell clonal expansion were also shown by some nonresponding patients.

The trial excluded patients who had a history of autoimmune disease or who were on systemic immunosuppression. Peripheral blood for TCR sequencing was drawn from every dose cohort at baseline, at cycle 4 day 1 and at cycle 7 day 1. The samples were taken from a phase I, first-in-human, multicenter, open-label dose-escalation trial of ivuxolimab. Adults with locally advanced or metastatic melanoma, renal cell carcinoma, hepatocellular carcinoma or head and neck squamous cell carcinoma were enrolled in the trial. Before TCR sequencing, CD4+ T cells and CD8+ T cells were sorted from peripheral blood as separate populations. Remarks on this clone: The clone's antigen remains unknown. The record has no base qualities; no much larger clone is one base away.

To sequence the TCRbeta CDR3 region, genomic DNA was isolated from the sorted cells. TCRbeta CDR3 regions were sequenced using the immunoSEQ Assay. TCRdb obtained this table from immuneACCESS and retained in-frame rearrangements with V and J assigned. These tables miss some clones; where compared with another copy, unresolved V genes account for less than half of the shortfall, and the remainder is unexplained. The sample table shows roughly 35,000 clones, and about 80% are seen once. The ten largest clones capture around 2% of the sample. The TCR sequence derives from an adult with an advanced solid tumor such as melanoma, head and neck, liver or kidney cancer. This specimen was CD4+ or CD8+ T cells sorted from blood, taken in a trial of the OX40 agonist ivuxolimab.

The DNA sequence follows: TGTGCCAGCGGTCGCGAGGGAGCGTCGGCTTTCTTT. Translated, it gives CASGREGASAFF. The receptor chain draws on TRBV5-4 and TRBJ1-1; the D gene cannot be resolved reliably. The germline V gene (reference sequence) provides CDR1 SGHNT and CDR2 YYREEE. CDR3 length: 12 amino acids, cysteine to phenylalanine. Solely the CDR3 DNA is kept, with 36 bases framed from the first base. Trimming costs V 7 bases and J 11 bases, and their ends lie 18 bases apart.